A selection of T cell receptor beta chains follows, all from one sample in a study of technical replicates of blood from a few donors. The table came from immunoSEQ multiplex PCR; TCRdb's copy has only in-frame clones and leaves some out. The data contain almost 90,000 clones, approximately 95% of them singletons. The material sequenced was T cells isolated from PBMCs. Receptor source: a human donor in good health. Each CDR3 is given with its conserved first and last residue. The D gene is left open where the match is weak. Only part of the rows carry a size: once, few, many, or a class if the clone is expanded.

CDR3 DNA: TGTGCCAGCAGCCGCACCGGGACTAGCGGTAGGGGGGACAATGAGCAGTTCTTC; CDR3 protein: CASSRTGTSGRGDNEQFF; J gene: TRBJ2-1; clone size: once; V gene: TRBV4-2; D gene: TRBD2
CDR3 DNA: TGCGCCAGCAGTGAGTCGGTTGGTTTTAGCGGGGCCACAGATACGCAGTATTTT; CDR3 protein: CASSESVGFSGATDTQYF; J gene: TRBJ2-3; clone size: NA; V gene: TRBV10-1; D gene: TRBD2
CDR3 DNA: TGTGCCAGCAGCTTAGGTGGCGGGACGGGTACAGATACGCAGTATTTT; CDR3 protein: CASSLGGGTGTDTQYF; J gene: TRBJ2-3; clone size: NA; V gene: TRBV7-6; D gene: NA
CDR3 DNA: TGTGCCAGTAGTATAGAGGGGACACCGAATGAAAAACTGTTTTTT; CDR3 protein: CASSIEGTPNEKLFF; J gene: TRBJ1-4; clone size: NA; V gene: TRBV19; D gene: NA
CDR3 DNA: TGTGCCAGTAGTGATGGAGGGACAGCTCCTAACTATGGCTACACCTTC; CDR3 protein: CASSDGGTAPNYGYTF; J gene: TRBJ1-2; clone size: NA; V gene: TRBV19; D gene: TRBD1
CDR3 DNA: TGTGCCAGCAGTTTCGGGACAACCTATCGGGAGCAGTTCTTC; CDR3 protein: CASSFGTTYREQFF; J gene: TRBJ2-1; clone size: NA; V gene: TRBV27; D gene: NA
CDR3 DNA: TGTGCCAGCAGCTTATACCCCCTCGGGGGAGCGGGTAGCTCCTACGAGCAGTACTTC; CDR3 protein: CASSLYPLGGAGSSYEQYF; J gene: TRBJ2-7; clone size: many; V gene: TRBV7-6; D gene: NA
CDR3 DNA: TGTGCCAGCCAACAGGGGAACTACTATGGCTACACCTTC; CDR3 protein: CASQQGNYYGYTF; J gene: TRBJ1-2; clone size: NA; V gene: TRBV5-4; D gene: TRBD1
CDR3 DNA: TGTGCCAGCAGTGAGAAGTTCATTGCTATCTACGAGCAGTACTTC; CDR3 protein: CASSEKFIAIYEQYF; J gene: TRBJ2-7; clone size: NA; V gene: TRBV2; D gene: NA
CDR3 DNA: TGTGCCAGCAGGGTAGCGGGAGCGAAACAGACCCAGTACTTC; CDR3 protein: CASRVAGAKQTQYF; J gene: TRBJ2-5; clone size: NA; V gene: TRBV7-2; D gene: TRBD2
CDR3 DNA: TGTGCCACCAGCAGAGGTCAACTAGCTTTCTTT; CDR3 protein: CATSRGQLAFF; J gene: TRBJ1-1; clone size: NA; V gene: TRBV15; D gene: NA
CDR3 DNA: TGCAGTGCTACTAGGACAGCTGAAGCTTTCTTT; CDR3 protein: CSATRTAEAFF; J gene: TRBJ1-1; clone size: NA; V gene: TRBV20-1; D gene: NA
CDR3 DNA: TGTGCCAGCGTCGGCAGGGGCGATTACGAGCAGTACTTC; CDR3 protein: CASVGRGDYEQYF; J gene: TRBJ2-7; clone size: NA; V gene: TRBV2; D gene: NA
CDR3 DNA: TGTGCCAGCAGTGAACGACGGCAGGGGGCTTCTACGCAGTATTTT; CDR3 protein: CASSERRQGASTQYF; J gene: TRBJ2-3; clone size: NA; V gene: TRBV6-1; D gene: TRBD1
CDR3 DNA: TGTGCCAGCAGCCTCGGACTAGCGGGAGGCACCGGGGAGCTGTTTTTT; CDR3 protein: CASSLGLAGGTGELFF; J gene: TRBJ2-2; clone size: NA; V gene: TRBV7-3; D gene: TRBD2
CDR3 DNA: TGTGCCAGCAGTGAAGCGGCTAGCGGAGGGACCCAGTACTTC; CDR3 protein: CASSEAASGGTQYF; J gene: TRBJ2-5; clone size: NA; V gene: TRBV2; D gene: TRBD2
CDR3 DNA: TGTGCCAGCAGCCGCCCCGGGACTACCAAAGAGACCCAGTACTTC; CDR3 protein: CASSRPGTTKETQYF; J gene: TRBJ2-5; clone size: NA; V gene: TRBV6-6; D gene: TRBD2
CDR3 DNA: TGTGCCAGCAGTTTTATAACCGGGGAGCTGTTTTTT; CDR3 protein: CASSFITGELFF; J gene: TRBJ2-2; clone size: NA; V gene: TRBV28; D gene: NA
CDR3 DNA: TGTGCCAGCAGCGTAGCAGCGGGTGGCTACGAGCAGTACTTC; CDR3 protein: CASSVAAGGYEQYF; J gene: TRBJ2-7; clone size: NA; V gene: TRBV9; D gene: NA
CDR3 DNA: TGCGCCGGCAGAGATAGCGGGAGGAATTACAATGAGCAGTTCTTC; CDR3 protein: CAGRDSGRNYNEQFF; J gene: TRBJ2-1; clone size: NA; V gene: TRBV10-1; D gene: TRBD2
CDR3 DNA: TGCGCCAGCAGCCAGGGACTAGCGGGACTCAACGAGCAGTACTTC; CDR3 protein: CASSQGLAGLNEQYF; J gene: TRBJ2-7; clone size: NA; V gene: TRBV4-1; D gene: TRBD2
CDR3 DNA: TGTGCCAGCAGCTTTAGCGGGAGTCAGAACGAGCAGTACTTC; CDR3 protein: CASSFSGSQNEQYF; J gene: TRBJ2-7; clone size: once; V gene: TRBV9; D gene: TRBD2
CDR3 DNA: TGTGCCAGCAGCTATAAGGAGGGAGGTCAGCCCCAGCATTTT; CDR3 protein: CASSYKEGGQPQHF; J gene: TRBJ1-5; clone size: NA; V gene: TRBV27; D gene: NA
CDR3 DNA: TGTGCCAGCAAGTCGGGGAATCAGCCCCAGCATTTT; CDR3 protein: CASKSGNQPQHF; J gene: TRBJ1-5; clone size: NA; V gene: TRBV2; D gene: NA
CDR3 DNA: TGTGCCAGCAGTTTATCGAACCCCCAGGGTAGCAATCAGCCCCAGCATTTT; CDR3 protein: CASSLSNPQGSNQPQHF; J gene: TRBJ1-5; clone size: once; V gene: TRBV27; D gene: NA
CDR3 DNA: TGTGCCAGCAGCGCTGGGACAGGGGGGTCCTACGAGCAGTACTTC; CDR3 protein: CASSAGTGGSYEQYF; J gene: TRBJ2-7; clone size: NA; V gene: TRBV9; D gene: TRBD1
CDR3 DNA: TGTGCCAGTACCACGACAGGGAACCTCATTGGCTACACCTTC; CDR3 protein: CASTTTGNLIGYTF; J gene: TRBJ1-2; clone size: NA; V gene: TRBV19; D gene: TRBD1
CDR3 DNA: TGTGCCAGCAGCTTAGTGACAGTTCAAGATACGCAGTATTTT; CDR3 protein: CASSLVTVQDTQYF; J gene: TRBJ2-3; clone size: NA; V gene: TRBV7-2; D gene: NA
CDR3 DNA: TGTGCCAGCAGTCCTAAGGAGGGGAGAAGTAACGAGCAGTACTTC; CDR3 protein: CASSPKEGRSNEQYF; J gene: TRBJ2-7; clone size: NA; V gene: TRBV21-1; D gene: NA
CDR3 DNA: TGTGCCAGCAGCAAAAGGTCTGGGCAGGGGCGCGGCTACACCTTC; CDR3 protein: CASSKRSGQGRGYTF; J gene: TRBJ1-2; clone size: NA; V gene: TRBV21-1; D gene: NA
CDR3 DNA: TGTGCCAGCAGCCGCCGGGACAGGGAGCCTGAAGCTTTCTTT; CDR3 protein: CASSRRDREPEAFF; J gene: TRBJ1-1; clone size: once; V gene: TRBV11-2; D gene: TRBD1
CDR3 DNA: TGTGCCAGCCCAAGGGGACTAGCGGGAGGTCCGAACACCGGGGAGCTGTTTTTT; CDR3 protein: CASPRGLAGGPNTGELFF; J gene: TRBJ2-2; clone size: NA; V gene: TRBV18; D gene: TRBD2
CDR3 DNA: TGTGCCAGCAGCTTGGGTTCGGGTCAGCCCCAGCATTTT; CDR3 protein: CASSLGSGQPQHF; J gene: TRBJ1-5; clone size: NA; V gene: TRBV5-6; D gene: NA
CDR3 DNA: TGCAGCGTTGAGTCCCCGGGACACTCGCCTGGAAACACCATATATTTT; CDR3 protein: CSVESPGHSPGNTIYF; J gene: TRBJ1-3; clone size: NA; V gene: TRBV29-1; D gene: NA
CDR3 DNA: TGCGCCAGCAGCCATGGGCAGGGGGCGCCGGGAAACACCATATATTTT; CDR3 protein: CASSHGQGAPGNTIYF; J gene: TRBJ1-3; clone size: NA; V gene: TRBV5-1; D gene: TRBD1
CDR3 DNA: TGTGCCACCAGCAGAGACGGGGTGCGGTTTCGGGACGAGCAGTACTTC; CDR3 protein: CATSRDGVRFRDEQYF; J gene: TRBJ2-7; clone size: NA; V gene: TRBV15; D gene: NA
CDR3 DNA: TGTGCCAGCAGCGTAGACAGCGGGACAGATACGCAGTATTTT; CDR3 protein: CASSVDSGTDTQYF; J gene: TRBJ2-3; clone size: NA; V gene: TRBV9; D gene: NA
CDR3 DNA: TGTGCCAGCAGCGTAGGGACCTTTCCGCGGGAGAAAGATACGCAGTATTTT; CDR3 protein: CASSVGTFPREKDTQYF; J gene: TRBJ2-3; clone size: NA; V gene: TRBV9; D gene: TRBD2
CDR3 DNA: TGTGCCAGCAGTCCCAGGGACAGGGCCACAACTAATGAAAAACTGTTTTTT; CDR3 protein: CASSPRDRATTNEKLFF; J gene: TRBJ1-4; clone size: NA; V gene: TRBV27; D gene: TRBD1
CDR3 DNA: TGTGCCAGCAGACTAGGCCCAGGGGACTATGGCTACACCTTC; CDR3 protein: CASRLGPGDYGYTF; J gene: TRBJ1-2; clone size: NA; V gene: TRBV6-6; D gene: NA
CDR3 DNA: TGCGCCAGCAGCCAAGAGAATAGCTACCACAATGAGCAGTTCTTC; CDR3 protein: CASSQENSYHNEQFF; J gene: TRBJ2-1; clone size: NA; V gene: TRBV4-1; D gene: NA
CDR3 DNA: TGTGCCAGCAGTTTATGGGCTGAGTCCTACGAGCAGTACTTC; CDR3 protein: CASSLWAESYEQYF; J gene: TRBJ2-7; clone size: once; V gene: TRBV27; D gene: NA
CDR3 DNA: TGCGCCAGCAGCTCACATTTGGACAGAGAAAAACTGTTTTTT; CDR3 protein: CASSSHLDREKLFF; J gene: TRBJ1-4; clone size: NA; V gene: TRBV5-1; D gene: NA
CDR3 DNA: TGTGCCAGCAGCGGACACTCAGGGGGAGGTCCGGACTCGGACTTC; CDR3 protein: CASSGHSGGGPDSDF; J gene: TRBJ2-4; clone size: once; V gene: TRBV5-6; D gene: NA
CDR3 DNA: TGTGCCAGCAGTGTCCCGATACGGGGGAAAAACACTGAAGCTTTCTTT; CDR3 protein: CASSVPIRGKNTEAFF; J gene: TRBJ1-1; clone size: NA; V gene: TRBV6-1; D gene: NA
CDR3 DNA: TGCGCCAGCAGCCAAGCCTTTCTACGACAAGGCAATCAGCCCCAGCATTTT; CDR3 protein: CASSQAFLRQGNQPQHF; J gene: TRBJ1-5; clone size: NA; V gene: TRBV4-1; D gene: NA
CDR3 DNA: TGTGCCTGGAGTGGTTTAGTTTTAGCCAAAAACATTCAGTACTTC; CDR3 protein: CAWSGLVLAKNIQYF; J gene: TRBJ2-4; clone size: once; V gene: TRBV30; D gene: NA
CDR3 DNA: TGTGCCAGCAGTTACGGGACAGGGGGCGGGGAGCTGTTTTTT; CDR3 protein: CASSYGTGGGELFF; J gene: TRBJ2-2; clone size: NA; V gene: TRBV27; D gene: TRBD1
CDR3 DNA: TGTGCCACCAGCACCGGCGGGGGGCAAGCTTTCTTT; CDR3 protein: CATSTGGGQAFF; J gene: TRBJ1-1; clone size: NA; V gene: TRBV15; D gene: NA
CDR3 DNA: TGTGCCAGCAGCCCACAGGGTGCCCCTAATGAAAAACTGTTTTTT; CDR3 protein: CASSPQGAPNEKLFF; J gene: TRBJ1-4; clone size: NA; V gene: TRBV13; D gene: NA
CDR3 DNA: TGTGCCAGCAGCAAGGGACTAGCGGGAACAGAGACCCAGTACTTC; CDR3 protein: CASSKGLAGTETQYF; J gene: TRBJ2-5; clone size: few; V gene: TRBV6-1; D gene: TRBD2
CDR3 DNA: TGTGCCAGCAGCCGACTAGCAGCTCAAGAGACCCAGTACTTC; CDR3 protein: CASSRLAAQETQYF; J gene: TRBJ2-5; clone size: few; V gene: TRBV7-6; D gene: TRBD2
CDR3 DNA: TGTGCCAGCAGCTTTTCACAGGCCATGGGGAATGAGCAGTTCTTC; CDR3 protein: CASSFSQAMGNEQFF; J gene: TRBJ2-1; clone size: NA; V gene: TRBV7-9; D gene: NA
CDR3 DNA: TGTGCTAGCAGCTCCGAGAATGCAGGGGGGGCCAACGTCCTGACTTTC; CDR3 protein: CASSSENAGGANVLTF; J gene: TRBJ2-6; clone size: once; V gene: TRBV7-7; D gene: NA
CDR3 DNA: TGCGCCAGCAGCTTAAAAGCGGGAGGCGTGAACGAGCAGTACTTC; CDR3 protein: CASSLKAGGVNEQYF; J gene: TRBJ2-7; clone size: NA; V gene: TRBV4-1; D gene: TRBD2
CDR3 DNA: TGTGCCAGCAGCTTAGATAAAGATACGCAGTATTTT; CDR3 protein: CASSLDKDTQYF; J gene: TRBJ2-3; clone size: once; V gene: TRBV7-2; D gene: NA
CDR3 DNA: TGTGCCAGCAGTGAAGTCCGGGACAGCTACACCTTC; CDR3 protein: CASSEVRDSYTF; J gene: TRBJ1-2; clone size: NA; V gene: TRBV6-1; D gene: NA